This T cell receptor beta chain was observed in a study of T cell clones after liver transplantation. Across the study: Three of eight recipients were HCV-positive; others had non-autoimmune, non-viral indications.

The data were produced by immunoSEQ multiplex PCR, yet TCRdb's version contains in-frame clones alone and is incomplete. This table holds 65,000 to 80,000 clones, around 78% found once. Sorting of unstimulated PBMCs yielded separate CD3+CD4+ and CD3+CD8+ fractions. Study-wide points: Post-transplant time points were not standardized, so conclusions are preliminary.

On this clone itself: No antigen is known for it.

The germline V gene encodes CDR1 SGDLS and CDR2 YYNGEE. The length of the CDR3 is 16 residues. The junction had 5 bases not matched to a gene; V was cut back by 0 bases and J by 7 bases. The chain recombines TRBV9 with TRBJ2-1; TRBD2 matches at 12 bases. This clonotype was obtained from a human patient who received a liver transplant. Some T cells may originate from the graft donor. This sample comprised CD4+ T cells from blood, obtained at the 22-month timepoint. The CDR3 nucleotides read TGTGCCAGCAGCGTAGGTCCTAGCGGGAGGGCTAATGAGCAGTTCTTC. Translating gives CASSVGPSGRANEQFF. The complete variable domain, with remaining parts taken from reference TRBV9 and TRBJ2-1, reads DSGVTQTPKHLITATGQRVTLRCSPRSGDLSVYWYQQSLDQGLQFLIQYYNGEERAKGNILERFSAQQFPDLHSELNLSSLELGDSALYFCASSVGPSGRANEQFFGPGTRLTVL.